These 28 T cell receptor beta chains were sequenced from one sample in a study of blood T cell repertoires in COVID-19 (dated by TCRdb to about 2020). The method behind the library was the immunoSEQ multiplex PCR assay. TCRdb mirrors the immuneACCESS table, restricted to in-frame sequences. Some clones are absent from its copies; in checked studies, under half trace to an unresolved V gene, and the reason for the others is unknown. This sample is represented by tens of thousands of clones; about 92% of them were singletons. The biggest ten clones account for 2% to 3% of the sample. The sequenced sample consisted of peripheral blood. The receptor set was obtained from a man aged 45-60 years with acute or convalescent COVID-19.

The gene calls are TRBV5-4 and TRBJ2-7; the match to TRBD2 covers 9 bases. The CDR3 loop spans 13 amino acids. With 3 bases clipped from V and 5 bases from J, the junction kept 3 bases outside the gene matches. Germline CDR1 SGHNT, CDR2 YYREEE (reference sequence). CDR3 nucleotides: TGTGCCAGCAGCTCCGGGACTAGCAACGAGCAGTACTTC. Translated, it gives CASSSGTSNEQYF.

The gene calls are TRBV7-3 and TRBJ2-3, with TRBD2 identical over 8 bases. Germline V gives CDR1 SGHTA, CDR2 FQGTGA. Losses at the gene ends were 4 bases for V and 2 bases for J; bases not matched to a gene: 2. The CDR3 totals 14 residues. CDR3 protein: CASSSGLATDTQYF. CDR3 coding DNA: TGTGCCAGCAGCTCCGGACTAGCCACAGATACGCAGTATTTT.

The DNA of the CDR3 is TGTGCCAGCAGTCCAGGGGATGGGGAAACCCAGTACTTC. Translation gives CASSPGDGETQYF. The chain combines TRBV7-3 with TRBJ2-5; tentatively, D is TRBD1 (6 bases). V gave up 6 bases and J gave up 8 bases, with 16 bases separating them. Germline V gene data show CDR1 as SGHTA and CDR2 as FQGTGA. The CDR3 loop spans 13 amino acids.

The V gene is TRBV27, the J gene TRBJ1-6, with D possibly being TRBD1 (6 bases). CDR1 and CDR2 (germline): MNHEY, SMNVEV (reference sequence). V lost 2 bases, J lost 6 bases, and 11 bases lay in between. The CDR3 has 15 amino acids. The CDR3 is CASSLTGTINSPLHF. In DNA, the CDR3 is TGTGCCAGCAGTTTAACCGGGACAATTAATTCACCCCTCCACTTT.

This sequence joins TRBV23-1 and TRBJ1-6; 7 nucleotides agree with TRBD1. TRBV23-1 is noted as an ORF with a role that remains uncertain. J lost 10 bases, V lost 0 bases, and 6 bases had no gene match. There are 15 residues in the CDR3. The CDR3 loop reads CASSQSTGLDSPLHF. The CDR3 DNA reads TGCGCCAGCAGTCAATCGACAGGGCTGGACTCACCCCTCCACTTT.

This chain links TRBV5-6 with TRBJ2-1; TRBD1 agrees at 7 bases. The CDR3 sequence is 13 residues long. V shed 2 bases, J shed 6 bases, and the junction held 2 bases outside the gene matches. Germline V gene data show CDR1 as SGHDT and CDR2 as YYEEEE. The CDR3 nucleotides read TGTGCCAGCAGCTTAAACAGGGGCAATGAGCAGTTCTTC. It is translated as CASSLNRGNEQFF. Full variable domain (rest looked up from reference TRBV5-6 and TRBJ2-1): DAGVTQSPTHLIKTRGQQVTLRCSPKSGHDTVSWYQQALGQGPQFIFQYYEEEERQRGNFPDRFSGHQFPNYSSELNVNALLLGDSALYLCASSLNRGNEQFFGPGTRLTVL.

The rearrangement links TRBV10-3 to TRBJ2-7; 8 nucleotides agree with TRBD2. V trimming: 0 bases; J trimming: 2 bases; junction bases outside the gene matches: 6. The CDR3 is 16 amino acids. Germline loops: CDR1 ENHRY, CDR2 SYGVKD. CDR3 region: CAISESWREAPYEQYF. CDR3 nucleotide sequence: TGTGCCATCAGTGAGTCCTGGCGGGAGGCCCCCTACGAGCAGTACTTC.

This clone was seen only once. This rearrangement joins TRBV6-5 to TRBJ1-4; 10 bases match TRBD1. CDR1 and CDR2 (germline): MNHEY, SVGAGI. The CDR3 is 13 amino acids. V dropped 6 bases and J dropped 6; count of bases not matched to a gene: 1. In DNA form, the CDR3 reads TGTGCCAGCAGGGGGACAGGGGATGAAAAACTGTTTTTT. It encodes CASRGTGDEKLFF.

In this sample, this clone turned up a few times. V is TRBV3-1 (or the pseudogene TRBV3-2) and J is TRBJ2-6; D ambiguous. Trimming pared 0 bases from V and 0 bases from J, leaving 3 bases between. CDR1 and CDR2 (germline): LGHDT, YNNKEL (reference sequence). This CDR3 region has 15 residues. CDR3 in amino acids: CASSQDLSGANVLTF. The CDR3 DNA is TGTGCCAGCAGCCAAGACCTCTCTGGGGCCAACGTCCTGACTTTC.

The CDR3 nucleotides read TGCGCCAGCAGCCGGGCCGGGACAGGGGTTGGCTACACCTTC. Its translation is CASSRAGTGVGYTF. The chain couples TRBV4-3 to TRBJ1-2; TRBD1 matches at 10 bases. CDR3 length: 14 residues. V dropped 4 bases and J dropped 7; count of bases not matched to a gene: 6. CDR1 is LGHNA and CDR2 is YSLEER in the germline V gene.

This clone has just a few counts. V gene TRBV6-6 combines with J gene TRBJ2-7; 12 bases are shared with TRBD2. The CDR3 has 14 residues. Unmatched junction bases numbered 1, after V lost 5 bases and J lost 2 bases. Germline CDR1 reads MNHNY; CDR2 reads SVGAGI (reference sequence). CDR3 DNA sequence: TGTGCCAGCAGTCTAGCGGGAGGGGCCTACGAGCAGTACTTC. Translating it yields CASSLAGGAYEQYF.

This rearrangement joins TRBV27 to TRBJ1-6, with TRBD1 identical over 8 bases. Unmatched junction bases numbered 10, after V lost 6 bases and J lost 9 bases. Germline CDR1 and CDR2: MNHEY and SMNVEV (reference sequence). This CDR3 contains 15 residues. CDR3 amino acids: CASSYLGTGSSPLHF. CDR3 DNA: TGTGCCAGCAGCTACCTCGGGACAGGTTCTTCACCCCTCCACTTT.

The chain combines TRBV2 with TRBJ2-1; 14 nucleotides agree with TRBD2. The CDR3 runs to 19 residues. The ends lost 8 bases at V and 5 bases at J; junction bases unmatched: 17. CDR1 and CDR2 (germline): SNHLY, FYNNEI. CDR3 DNA: TGTGCCAGCTCATTACAACCGGGACTAGCGGGAGATCTCGACAATGAGCAGTTCTTC. Amino acids: CASSLQPGLAGDLDNEQFF. Based on the CDR3 plus reference TRBV2 and TRBJ2-1, the full variable domain is EPEVTQTPSHQVTQMGQEVILRCVPISNHLYFYWYRQILGQKVEFLVSFYNNEISEKSEIFDDQFSVERPDGSNFTLKIRSTKLEDSAMYFCASSLQPGLAGDLDNEQFFGPGTRLTVL.

The chain recombines TRBV13 with TRBJ1-3, with D unclear. Trimming took off 6 bases at V and 0 bases at J, with 12 bases between the two ends. The CDR3 sequence is 15 residues long. Germline V gene data show CDR1 as PRHDT and CDR2 as FYEKMQ (reference sequence). The CDR3 DNA sequence: TGTGCCAGCAGTCTATACCTAAACTCTGGAAACACCATATATTTT. This encodes CASSLYLNSGNTIYF.

This chain links TRBV7-2 with TRBJ1-1; D unresolved. The ends were cut back, 8 bases at V and 1 base at J, with 11 bases in the middle. The CDR3 contains 13 residues. CDR1 is SGHTA, CDR2 FQGNSA, per germline. The CDR3 DNA follows: TGTGCCAGCGGTTACGCCAGGAACACTGAAGCTTTCTTT. Its protein is CASGYARNTEAFF.

This chain joins TRBV15 and TRBJ2-3; the D gene is possibly TRBD1 (6 bases). The CDR3 contains 15 residues. CDR1 is LNHNV, CDR2 YYDKDF, per germline (reference sequence). V lost 9 bases to trimming and J lost 2 bases, with 18 bases between them. In DNA form, the CDR3 reads TGTGCCACGGGGAACAGGGTGGGGAACACAGATACGCAGTATTTT. This codes for CATGNRVGNTDTQYF.

V is TRBV5-8 and J is TRBJ1-5; a possible D gene is TRBD1 (6 bases). V dropped 2 bases and J dropped 5 bases, with 8 bases sitting between them. This CDR3 is built from 13 residues. Germline V gene lookup returns CDR1 SGHTS and CDR2 YDEGEE. CDR3 sequence (DNA): TGTGCCAGCAGCTTATCAGGGGATCAGCCCCAGCATTTT. This encodes CASSLSGDQPQHF.

The V call is TRBV3-1 (or the pseudogene TRBV3-2), the J call TRBJ1-1; 7 positions match TRBD1. The germline gives CDR1 LGHDT, CDR2 YNNKEL (reference sequence). V gave up 6 bases and J gave up 4 bases; unmatched junction bases: 8. The CDR3 has 14 residues. The CDR3 sequence: CASSPPGQRTEAFF. Here the CDR3 DNA reads TGTGCCAGCAGTCCGCCGGGACAGCGCACTGAAGCTTTCTTT.

The chain couples TRBV7-2 to TRBJ2-2; the D gene is possibly TRBD1 (6 bases). Germline V gives CDR1 SGHTA, CDR2 FQGNSA. The CDR3 sequence is 15 residues long. Trimming shortened V by 3 bases and J by 0 bases, and 8 bases separated the two germline ends. This CDR3 reads CASSFYRANTGELFF. The CDR3 coding sequence is TGTGCCAGCAGCTTTTACAGGGCGAACACCGGGGAGCTGTTTTTT.

The genes are TRBV4-3 and TRBJ1-1; the D is unclear. V dropped 3 bases and J dropped 4 bases, with 30 bases sitting between them. Germline lookup yields CDR1 LGHNA and CDR2 YSLEER. The CDR3 has 20 residues. The chain's CDR3 is CASSHRKGGMDLRVITEAFF. DNA for the CDR3: TGCGCCAGCAGCCACCGCAAGGGAGGTATGGATCTTAGAGTTATCACTGAAGCTTTCTTT.

The chain carries TRBV5-1 and TRBJ1-1; 7 nucleotides line up with TRBD1. Trimming at V came to 8 bases and at J to 5 bases, leaving 12 bases not matched to a gene. Germline assignment: CDR1 SGHRS and CDR2 YFSETQ. The CDR3 runs to 14 residues. The CDR3 here is CASRQGIIVTEAFF. CDR3 coding DNA: TGCGCCAGTCGACAGGGAATAATCGTGACTGAAGCTTTCTTT.

This chain connects TRBV29-1 to TRBJ2-2; 7 positions agree with TRBD1. The CDR3 is 14 residues long. V shed 5 bases, J shed 0 bases, and the junction held 3 bases outside the gene matches. Germline V gene sequence: CDR1 SQVTM, CDR2 ANQGSEA. CDR3: CSVHGTANTGELFF. The DNA of the CDR3 is TGCAGCGTTCACGGGACAGCGAACACCGGGGAGCTGTTTTTT.

This clone was observed once. The CDR3: CASSLREEVPGELFF. The CDR3 coding sequence is TGTGCCAGCAGCTTACGGGAAGAAGTGCCCGGGGAGCTGTTTTTT. The chain is built from TRBV7-9 and TRBJ2-2; weak D call: TRBD2 (5 bases). Germline V gene lookup returns CDR1 SEHNR and CDR2 FQNEAQ (reference sequence). CDR3 length: 15 amino acids. Trimming stripped 2 bases from V and 6 bases from J, with 13 bases between.

Of note for this clone: The sample carries other DNA sequences with the same CDR3. J is TRBJ2-2 and V is TRBV24-1; 7 bases agree with TRBD1. This CDR3 region has 19 residues. With 3 bases clipped from V and 0 bases from J, the junction kept 12 bases outside the gene matches. Per the germline V gene, CDR1 is KGHDR and CDR2 is SFDVKD. The CDR3 sequence: CATSDPFLRQGTNTGELFF. The CDR3 nucleotides read TGTGCCACCAGTGATCCGTTCTTGCGACAGGGTACGAACACCGGGGAGCTGTTTTTT.

The rearrangement links TRBV27 to TRBJ1-2; D not resolved. V was shortened by 2 bases and J by 8 bases, with 15 bases between the two germline ends. Looked up from germline, CDR1 is MNHEY and CDR2 is SMNVEV (reference sequence). This CDR3 is built from 14 residues. The CDR3 coding sequence is TGTGCCAGCAGTTTAAACGGCGGACTAGGCGGCTACACCTTC. Residues: CASSLNGGLGGYTF.

The rearrangement uses TRBV5-6 and TRBJ2-5, with 8 bases lining up with TRBD1. The CDR3 spans 13 residues. V was pared by 4 bases and J by 6 bases, with 5 bases of the junction left unmatched. The germline V gene encodes CDR1 SGHDT and CDR2 YYEEEE. The CDR3 reads CASSRDRKKTQYF. The CDR3 DNA reads as TGTGCCAGCAGCCGGGACAGGAAAAAGACCCAGTACTTC.

V usage is TRBV4-3 and J usage is TRBJ2-3, with 11 bases matching TRBD2. The CDR3 spans 17 residues. Unmatched junction bases numbered 8, after V lost 1 base and J lost 5 bases. Germline CDR1 reads LGHNA; CDR2 reads YSLEER. CDR3 residues: CASSQVIAGGPGDTQYF. In nucleotides, the CDR3 is TGCGCCAGCAGCCAAGTGATAGCGGGGGGGCCGGGAGATACGCAGTATTTT.

J is TRBJ2-2 and V is TRBV11-3, with D perhaps TRBD2 (5 bases). Germline CDR1 reads SGHNT; CDR2 reads YENEEA. The CDR3 sequence is 14 residues long. Trimming removed 7 bases at V and 0 bases at J, with 9 bases between. CDR3 residues: CASTPGANTGELFF. The CDR3 DNA follows: TGTGCCAGCACCCCCGGGGCGAACACCGGGGAGCTGTTTTTT.